This T cell receptor beta chain was identified in a study of shared clonotypes between healthy human individuals. As processed by the authors: ImmunoSEQ supplied junction-only sequences lacking quality scores, so filtering was different. Profiled with immunoSEQ multiplex PCR; TCRdb holds only in-frame clones, not every one. V and J calls and clone size come straight from that table; D and trimming were deduced from the DNA. The data hold more than 2 million clones, with 85% to 95% observed a single time. Whole-study results and caveats: With a few donors compared, around 5.4% of naive CD4 clonotypes were shared. Tissue TCR repertoires likely differ from these blood-only repertoires.

From CD4+ cells came CD45RA+ naive and CD45RA-negative memory subsets. V was pared by 3 bases and J by 8 bases, with 11 bases between. The CDR3 is 14 amino acids. The germline V gene has CDR1 KGHSH and CDR2 LQKENI. A few counts support this clone. Antigen unknown. The chain couples TRBV18 to TRBJ1-6; D may be TRBD1 (5 bases). The receptor was isolated from a man aged 18 to 29 in good health. Sequenced input: naive CD4+ T cells sorted from blood. Stated subset: CD45RA+ positively selected. The CDR3 sequence is CASSPRRDDSPLHF. The CDR3 DNA is TGTGCCAGCTCACCCCGCAGGGACGATTCACCCCTCCACTTT.